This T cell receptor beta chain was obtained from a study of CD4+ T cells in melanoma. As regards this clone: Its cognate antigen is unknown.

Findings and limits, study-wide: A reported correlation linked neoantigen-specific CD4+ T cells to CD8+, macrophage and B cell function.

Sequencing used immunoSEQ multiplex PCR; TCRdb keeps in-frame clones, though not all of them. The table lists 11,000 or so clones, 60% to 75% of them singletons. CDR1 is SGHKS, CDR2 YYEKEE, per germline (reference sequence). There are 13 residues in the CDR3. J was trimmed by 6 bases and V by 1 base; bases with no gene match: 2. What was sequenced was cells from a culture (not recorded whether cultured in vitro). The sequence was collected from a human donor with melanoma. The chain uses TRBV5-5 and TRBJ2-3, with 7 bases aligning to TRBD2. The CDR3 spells CASSLTGRDTQYF. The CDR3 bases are TGTGCCAGCAGCTTGACCGGGAGGGATACGCAGTATTTT.